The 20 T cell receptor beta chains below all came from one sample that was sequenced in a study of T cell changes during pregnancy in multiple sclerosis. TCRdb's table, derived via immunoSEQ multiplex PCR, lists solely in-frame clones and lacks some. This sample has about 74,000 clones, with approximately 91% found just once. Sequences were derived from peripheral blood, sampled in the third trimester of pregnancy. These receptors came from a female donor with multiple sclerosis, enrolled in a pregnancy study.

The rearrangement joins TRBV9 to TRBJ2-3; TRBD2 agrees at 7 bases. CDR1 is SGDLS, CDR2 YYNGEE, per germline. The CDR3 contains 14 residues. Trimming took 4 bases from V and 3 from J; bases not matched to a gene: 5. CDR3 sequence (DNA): TGTGCCAGCAGCCCCCAGGGACTAACAGATACGCAGTATTTT. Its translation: CASSPQGLTDTQYF.

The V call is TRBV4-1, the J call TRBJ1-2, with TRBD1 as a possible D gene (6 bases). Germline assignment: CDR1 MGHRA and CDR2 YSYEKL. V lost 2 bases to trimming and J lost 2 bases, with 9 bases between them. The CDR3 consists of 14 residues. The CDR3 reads CASSQFTGNYGYTF. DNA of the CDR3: TGCGCCAGCAGCCAATTCACAGGGAACTATGGCTACACCTTC.

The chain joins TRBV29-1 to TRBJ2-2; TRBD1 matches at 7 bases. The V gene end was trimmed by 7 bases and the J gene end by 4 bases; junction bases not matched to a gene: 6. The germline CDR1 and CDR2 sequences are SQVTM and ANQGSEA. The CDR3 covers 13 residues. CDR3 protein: CSGTGVPTGELFF. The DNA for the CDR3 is TGCAGCGGGACAGGAGTGCCCACCGGGGAGCTGTTTTTT.

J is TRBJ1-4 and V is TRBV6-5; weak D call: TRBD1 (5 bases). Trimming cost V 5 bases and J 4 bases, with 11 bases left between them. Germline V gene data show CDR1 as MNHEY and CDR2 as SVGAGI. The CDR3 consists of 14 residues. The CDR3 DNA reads TGTGCCAGCAGTCGGACACAGAATAATGAAAAACTGTTTTTT. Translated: CASSRTQNNEKLFF.

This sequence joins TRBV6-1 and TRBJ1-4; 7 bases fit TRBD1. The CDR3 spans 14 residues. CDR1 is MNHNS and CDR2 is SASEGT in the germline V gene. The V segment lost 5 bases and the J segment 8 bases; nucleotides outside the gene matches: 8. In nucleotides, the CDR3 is TGTGCCAGCAGTTTTACAGGGGTGGAGGAAAAACTGTTTTTT. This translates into CASSFTGVEEKLFF.

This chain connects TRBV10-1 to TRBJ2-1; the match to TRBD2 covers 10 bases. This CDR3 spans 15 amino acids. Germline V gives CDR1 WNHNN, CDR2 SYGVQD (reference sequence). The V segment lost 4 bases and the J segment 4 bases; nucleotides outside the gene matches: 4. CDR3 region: CASSGGSGGYNEQFF. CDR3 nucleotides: TGCGCCAGCAGTGGGGGTAGCGGGGGGTACAATGAGCAGTTCTTC.

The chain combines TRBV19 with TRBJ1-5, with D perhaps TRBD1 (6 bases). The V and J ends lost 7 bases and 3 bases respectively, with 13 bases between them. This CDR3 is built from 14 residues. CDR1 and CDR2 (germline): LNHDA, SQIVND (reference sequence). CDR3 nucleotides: TGTGCCAGTAATAGGGGGGGCTTCAATCAGCCCCAGCATTTT. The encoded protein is CASNRGGFNQPQHF.

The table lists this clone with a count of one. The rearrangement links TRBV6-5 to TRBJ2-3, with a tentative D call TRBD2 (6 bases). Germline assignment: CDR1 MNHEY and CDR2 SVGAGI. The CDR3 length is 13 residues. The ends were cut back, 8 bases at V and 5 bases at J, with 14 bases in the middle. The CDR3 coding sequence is TGTGCCAGCGTCGAGGCGGGATTAGATACGCAGTATTTT. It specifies CASVEAGLDTQYF.

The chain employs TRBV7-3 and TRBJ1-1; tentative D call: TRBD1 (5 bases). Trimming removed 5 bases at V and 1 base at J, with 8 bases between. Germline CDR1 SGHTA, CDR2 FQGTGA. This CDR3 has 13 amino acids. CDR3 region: CASSGQENTEAFF. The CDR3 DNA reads TGTGCCAGCAGCGGACAAGAGAACACTGAAGCTTTCTTT.

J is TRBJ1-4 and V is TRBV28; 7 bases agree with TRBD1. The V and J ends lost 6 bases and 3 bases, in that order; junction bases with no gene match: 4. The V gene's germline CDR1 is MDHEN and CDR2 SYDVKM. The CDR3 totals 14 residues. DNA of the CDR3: TGTGCCAGCAGCCTTGGGACAGCTAATGAAAAACTGTTTTTT. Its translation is CASSLGTANEKLFF.

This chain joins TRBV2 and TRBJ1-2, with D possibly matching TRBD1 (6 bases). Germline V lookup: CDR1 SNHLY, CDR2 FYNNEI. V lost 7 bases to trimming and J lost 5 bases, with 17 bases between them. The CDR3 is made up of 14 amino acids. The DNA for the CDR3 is TGTGCCAGCACCCTCAGACAGGATTCATATGGCTACACCTTC. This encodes CASTLRQDSYGYTF.

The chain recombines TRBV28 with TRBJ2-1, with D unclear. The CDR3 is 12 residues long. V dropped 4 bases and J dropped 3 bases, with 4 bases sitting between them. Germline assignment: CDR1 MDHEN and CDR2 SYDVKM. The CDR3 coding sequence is TGTGCCAGCAGTTCAGTCTACAATGAGCAGTTCTTC. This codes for CASSSVYNEQFF.

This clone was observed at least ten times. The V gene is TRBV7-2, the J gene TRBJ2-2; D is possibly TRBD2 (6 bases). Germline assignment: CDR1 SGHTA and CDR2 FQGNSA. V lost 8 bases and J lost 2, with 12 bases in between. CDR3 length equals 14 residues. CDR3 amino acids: CASHGGINTGELFF. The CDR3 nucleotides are TGTGCCAGCCATGGGGGGATTAACACCGGGGAGCTGTTTTTT. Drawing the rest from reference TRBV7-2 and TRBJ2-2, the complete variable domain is GAGVSQSPSNKVTEKGKDVELRCDPISGHTALYWYRQSLGQGLEFLIYFQGNSAPDKSGLPSDRFSAERTGGSVSTLTIQRTQQEDSAVYLCASHGGINTGELFFGEGSRLTVL.

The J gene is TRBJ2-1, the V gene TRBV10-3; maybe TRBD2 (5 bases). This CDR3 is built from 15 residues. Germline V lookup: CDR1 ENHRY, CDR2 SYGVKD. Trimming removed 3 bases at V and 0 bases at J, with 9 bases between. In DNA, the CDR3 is TGTGCCATCAGTGACGGGAAAAACTCCTACAATGAGCAGTTCTTC. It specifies CAISDGKNSYNEQFF.

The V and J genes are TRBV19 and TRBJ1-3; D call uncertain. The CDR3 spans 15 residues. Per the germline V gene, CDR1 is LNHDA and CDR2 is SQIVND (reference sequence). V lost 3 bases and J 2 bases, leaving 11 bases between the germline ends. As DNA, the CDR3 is TGTGCCAGTAGTATGGGCCCCAACCCTGGAAACACCATATATTTT. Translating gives CASSMGPNPGNTIYF.

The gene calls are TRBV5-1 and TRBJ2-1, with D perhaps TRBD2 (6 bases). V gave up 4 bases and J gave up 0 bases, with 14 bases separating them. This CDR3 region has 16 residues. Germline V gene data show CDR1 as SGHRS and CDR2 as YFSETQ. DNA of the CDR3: TGCGCCAGCAGCAACCTCCGGGGGAGCTCCTACAATGAGCAGTTCTTC. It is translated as CASSNLRGSSYNEQFF.

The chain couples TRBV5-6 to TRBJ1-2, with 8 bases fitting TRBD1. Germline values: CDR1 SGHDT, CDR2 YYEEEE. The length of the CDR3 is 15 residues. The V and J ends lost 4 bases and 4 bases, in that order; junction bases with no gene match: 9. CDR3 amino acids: CASSPGDRRIYGYTF. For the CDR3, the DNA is TGTGCCAGCAGCCCAGGGGACAGGCGGATCTATGGCTACACCTTC.

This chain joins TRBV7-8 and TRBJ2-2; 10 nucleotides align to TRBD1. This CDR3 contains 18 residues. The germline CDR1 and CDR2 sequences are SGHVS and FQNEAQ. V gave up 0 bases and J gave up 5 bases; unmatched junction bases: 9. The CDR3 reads CASSLARDRGARTGELFF. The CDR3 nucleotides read TGTGCCAGCAGCTTAGCGCGGGACAGGGGAGCGAGGACCGGGGAGCTGTTTTTT.

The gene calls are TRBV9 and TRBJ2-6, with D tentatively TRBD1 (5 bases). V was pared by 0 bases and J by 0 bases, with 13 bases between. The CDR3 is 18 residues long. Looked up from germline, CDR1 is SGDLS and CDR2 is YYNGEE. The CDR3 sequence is CASSVVGREDSGANVLTF. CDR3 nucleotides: TGTGCCAGCAGCGTAGTTGGCAGGGAAGACTCTGGGGCCAACGTCCTGACTTTC.

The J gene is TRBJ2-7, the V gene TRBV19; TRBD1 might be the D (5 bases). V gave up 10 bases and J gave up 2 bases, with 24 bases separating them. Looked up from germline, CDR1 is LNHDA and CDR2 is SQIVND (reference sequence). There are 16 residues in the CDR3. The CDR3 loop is CATSSKFRDSPYEQYF. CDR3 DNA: TGTGCCACCTCCTCTAAATTCCGAGACAGCCCCTACGAGCAGTACTTC.